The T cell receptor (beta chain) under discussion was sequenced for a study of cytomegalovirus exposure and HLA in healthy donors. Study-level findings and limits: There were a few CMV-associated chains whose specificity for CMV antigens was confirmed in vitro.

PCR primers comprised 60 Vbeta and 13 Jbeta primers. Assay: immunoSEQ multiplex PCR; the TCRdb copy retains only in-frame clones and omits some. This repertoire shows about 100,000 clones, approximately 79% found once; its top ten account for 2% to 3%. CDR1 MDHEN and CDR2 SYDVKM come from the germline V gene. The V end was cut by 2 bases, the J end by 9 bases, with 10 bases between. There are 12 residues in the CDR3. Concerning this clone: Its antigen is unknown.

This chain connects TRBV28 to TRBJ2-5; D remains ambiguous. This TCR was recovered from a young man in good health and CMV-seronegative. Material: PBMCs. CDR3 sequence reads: CASSLGSQSQYF. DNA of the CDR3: TGTGCCAGCAGTTTAGGCAGTCAGTCCCAGTACTTC. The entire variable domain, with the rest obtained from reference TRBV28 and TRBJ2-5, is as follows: DVKVTQSSRYLVKRTGEKVFLECVQDMDHENMFWYRQDPGLGLRLIYFSYDVKMKEKGDIPEGYSVSREKKERFSLILESASTNQTSMYLCASSLGSQSQYFGPGTRLLVL.